This TCR beta chain comes out of a study of blood T cell repertoires in COVID-19. Cohort allocation depended upon clinical history that participants reported. Recovered Cohort 3 donors showed two negative PCRs, clearance, or symptom resolution. The table came from immunoSEQ multiplex PCR; TCRdb's copy has only in-frame clones and leaves some out. The sample carries around 500,000 clones, around 85% recorded once. Trimming removed 0 bases at V and 4 bases at J, with 3 bases between. Germline V lookup: CDR1 MGHRA, CDR2 YSYEKL. The CDR3 has 13 amino acids. Sequences were obtained from PBMCs or T cells enriched from blood (not recorded which). V is TRBV4-1 and J is TRBJ1-4; no definite D call. This receptor was taken from a woman aged 60-75 years who had recovered from COVID-19. CDR3 DNA sequence: TGCGCCAGCAGCCAAGACAATAATGAAAAACTGTTTTTT. Its translation is CASSQDNNEKLFF.